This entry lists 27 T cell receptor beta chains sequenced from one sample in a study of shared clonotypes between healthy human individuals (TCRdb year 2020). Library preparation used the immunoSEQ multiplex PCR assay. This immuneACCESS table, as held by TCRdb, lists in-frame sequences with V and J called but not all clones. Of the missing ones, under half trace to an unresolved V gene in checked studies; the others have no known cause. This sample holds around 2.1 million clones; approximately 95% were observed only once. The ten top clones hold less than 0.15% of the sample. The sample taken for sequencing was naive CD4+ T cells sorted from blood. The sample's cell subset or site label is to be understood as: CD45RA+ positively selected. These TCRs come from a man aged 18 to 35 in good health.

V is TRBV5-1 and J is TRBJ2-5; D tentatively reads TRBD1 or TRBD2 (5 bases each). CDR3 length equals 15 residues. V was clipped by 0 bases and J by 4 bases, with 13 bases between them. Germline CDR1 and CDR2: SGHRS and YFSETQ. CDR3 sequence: CASSLVGQRGETQYF. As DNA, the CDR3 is TGCGCCAGCAGCTTGGTAGGACAACGGGGAGAGACCCAGTACTTC.

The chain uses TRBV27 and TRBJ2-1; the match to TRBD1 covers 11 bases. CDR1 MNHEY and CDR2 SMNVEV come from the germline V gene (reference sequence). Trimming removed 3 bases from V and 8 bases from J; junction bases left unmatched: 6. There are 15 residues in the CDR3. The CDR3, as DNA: TGTGCCAGCAGTTTCTGGGGACAGGGGGTGGATGAGCAGTTCTTC. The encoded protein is CASSFWGQGVDEQFF.

Here the CDR3 DNA reads TGTGCCAGCAGCTTGGTGGGGGAATATGGCTACACCTTC. Amino acid sequence: CASSLVGEYGYTF. The V gene is TRBV5-4, the J gene TRBJ1-2; possible D gene TRBD1, 5 bases. The germline V gene has CDR1 SGHNT and CDR2 YYREEE (reference sequence). The CDR3 covers 13 residues. The ends were cut back, 0 bases at V and 5 bases at J, with 8 bases in the middle. Filled out from reference TRBV5-4 and TRBJ1-2, the complete variable domain reads ETGVTQSPTHLIKTRGQQVTLRCSSQSGHNTVSWYQQALGQGPQFIFQYYREEENGRGNFPPRFSGLQFPNYSSELNVNALELDDSALYLCASSLVGEYGYTFGSGTRLTVV.

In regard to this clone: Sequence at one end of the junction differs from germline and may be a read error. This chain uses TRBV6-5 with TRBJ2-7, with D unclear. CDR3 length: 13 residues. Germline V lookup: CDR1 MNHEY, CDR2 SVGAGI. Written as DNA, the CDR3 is TGTGCCAGCAGTTACTCAGGCGGCCCCGAGCAGTGCTTC. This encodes CASSYSGGPEQCF.

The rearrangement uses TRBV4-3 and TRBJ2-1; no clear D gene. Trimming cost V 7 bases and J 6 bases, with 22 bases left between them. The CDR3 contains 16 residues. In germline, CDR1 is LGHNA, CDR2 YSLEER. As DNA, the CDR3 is TGCGCCAGCACCCCCAAGGTGGGGTCGTACCCCAATGAGCAGTTCTTC. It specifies CASTPKVGSYPNEQFF.

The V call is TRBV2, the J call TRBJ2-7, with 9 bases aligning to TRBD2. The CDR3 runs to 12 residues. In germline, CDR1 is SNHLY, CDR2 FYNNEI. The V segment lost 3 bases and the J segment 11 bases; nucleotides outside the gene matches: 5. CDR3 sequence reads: CASSDLAGRKYF. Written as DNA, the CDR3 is TGTGCCAGCAGTGACCTAGCGGGAAGAAAGTACTTC.

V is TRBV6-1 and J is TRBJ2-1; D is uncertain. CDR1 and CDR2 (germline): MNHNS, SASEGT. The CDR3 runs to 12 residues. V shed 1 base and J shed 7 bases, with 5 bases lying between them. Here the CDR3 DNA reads TGTGCCAGCAGTGAAGTCTGGAATGAGCAGTTCTTC. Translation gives CASSEVWNEQFF.

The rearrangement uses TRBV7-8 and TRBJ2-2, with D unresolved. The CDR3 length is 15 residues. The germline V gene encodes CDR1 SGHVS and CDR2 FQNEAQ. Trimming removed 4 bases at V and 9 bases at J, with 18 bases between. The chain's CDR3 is CASSSGEVVARELFF. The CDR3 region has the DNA TGTGCCAGCAGCTCCGGAGAGGTTGTGGCCCGGGAGCTGTTTTTT. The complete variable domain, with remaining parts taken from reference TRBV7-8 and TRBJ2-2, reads GAGVSQSPRYKVAKRGQDVALRCDPISGHVSLFWYQQALGQGPEFLTYFQNEAQLDKSGLPSDRFFAERPEGSVSTLKIQRTQQEDSAVYLCASSSGEVVARELFFGEGSRLTVL.

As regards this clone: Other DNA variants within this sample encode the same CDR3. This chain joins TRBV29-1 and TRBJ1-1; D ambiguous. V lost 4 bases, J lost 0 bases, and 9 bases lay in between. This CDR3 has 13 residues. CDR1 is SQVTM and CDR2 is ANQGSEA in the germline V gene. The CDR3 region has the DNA TGCAGCGTTGGCGGGCAGTTGAACACTGAAGCTTTCTTT. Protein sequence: CSVGGQLNTEAFF. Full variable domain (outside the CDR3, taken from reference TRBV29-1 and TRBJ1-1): SAVISQKPSRDICQRGTSLTIQCQVDSQVTMMFWYRQQPGQSLTLIATANQGSEATYESGFVIDKFPISRPNLTFSTLTVSNMSPEDSSIYLCSVGGQLNTEAFFGQGTRLTVV.

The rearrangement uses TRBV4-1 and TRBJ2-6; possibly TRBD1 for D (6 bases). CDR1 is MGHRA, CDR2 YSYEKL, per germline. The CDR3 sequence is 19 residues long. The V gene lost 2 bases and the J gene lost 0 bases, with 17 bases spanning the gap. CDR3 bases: TGCGCCAGCAGCCAACCAACAGGGTCCCTCAGCTCTGGGGCCAACGTCCTGACTTTC. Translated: CASSQPTGSLSSGANVLTF.

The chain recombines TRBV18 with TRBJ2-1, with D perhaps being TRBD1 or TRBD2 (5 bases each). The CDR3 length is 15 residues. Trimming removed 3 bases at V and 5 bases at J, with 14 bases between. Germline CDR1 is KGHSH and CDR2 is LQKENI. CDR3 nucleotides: TGTGCCAGCTCACCTCGAGGGGACGGACACAATGAGCAGTTCTTC. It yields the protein CASSPRGDGHNEQFF.

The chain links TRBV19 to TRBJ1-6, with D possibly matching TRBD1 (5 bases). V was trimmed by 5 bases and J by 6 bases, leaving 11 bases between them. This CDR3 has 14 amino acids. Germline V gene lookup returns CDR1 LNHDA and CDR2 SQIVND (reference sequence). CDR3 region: CASSGAASNSPLHF. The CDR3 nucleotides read TGTGCCAGTAGTGGGGCAGCTTCTAATTCACCCCTCCACTTT.

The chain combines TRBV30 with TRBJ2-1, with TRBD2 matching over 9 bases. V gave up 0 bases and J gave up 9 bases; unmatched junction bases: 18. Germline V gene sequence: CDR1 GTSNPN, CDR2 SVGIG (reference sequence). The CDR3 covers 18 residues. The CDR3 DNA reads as TGTGCCTGGAGTGTACGGCGGGGCCGGCCTAGCGGGATGGGTGAGCAGTTCTTC. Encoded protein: CAWSVRRGRPSGMGEQFF.

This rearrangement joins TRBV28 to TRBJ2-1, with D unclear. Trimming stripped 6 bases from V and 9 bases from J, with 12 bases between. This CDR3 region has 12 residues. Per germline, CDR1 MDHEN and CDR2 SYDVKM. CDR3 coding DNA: TGTGCCAGCAGAGCACTAAACCTTGAGCAGTTCTTC. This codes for CASRALNLEQFF.

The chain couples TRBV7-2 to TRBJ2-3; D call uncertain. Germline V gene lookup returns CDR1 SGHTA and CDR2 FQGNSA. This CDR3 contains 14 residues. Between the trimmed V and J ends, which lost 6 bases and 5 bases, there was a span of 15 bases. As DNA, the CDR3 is TGTGCCAGCAGAAATAGAGGCTGGGAAGATACGCAGTATTTT. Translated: CASRNRGWEDTQYF.

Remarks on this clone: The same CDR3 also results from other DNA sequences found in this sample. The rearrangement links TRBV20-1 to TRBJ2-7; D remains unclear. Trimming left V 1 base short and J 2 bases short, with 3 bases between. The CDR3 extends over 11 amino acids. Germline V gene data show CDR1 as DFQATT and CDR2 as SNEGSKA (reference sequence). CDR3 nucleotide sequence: TGCAGTGCTAGAGTCCCCTACGAGCAGTACTTC. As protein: CSARVPYEQYF.

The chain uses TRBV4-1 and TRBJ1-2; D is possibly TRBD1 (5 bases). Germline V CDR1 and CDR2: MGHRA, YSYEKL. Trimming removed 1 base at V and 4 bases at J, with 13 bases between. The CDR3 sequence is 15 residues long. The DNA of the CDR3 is TGCGCCAGCAGCCAAGCGGCCAGGGAGGCCTATGGCTACACCTTC. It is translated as CASSQAAREAYGYTF.

CDR3 loop: CASSLSSGGSAETQYF. CDR3 DNA sequence: TGCGCCAGCAGCCTGTCTAGCGGGGGCTCCGCGGAGACCCAGTACTTC. The V and J genes are TRBV5-1 and TRBJ2-5; 10 nucleotides line up with TRBD2. V lost 4 bases and J lost 5; bases outside the gene matches: 11. Germline V lookup: CDR1 SGHRS, CDR2 YFSETQ. This CDR3 region has 16 residues.

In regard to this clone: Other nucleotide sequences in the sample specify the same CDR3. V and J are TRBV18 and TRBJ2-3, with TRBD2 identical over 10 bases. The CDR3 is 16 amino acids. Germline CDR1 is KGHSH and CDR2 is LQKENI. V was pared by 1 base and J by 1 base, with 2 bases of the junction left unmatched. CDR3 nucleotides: TGTGCCAGCTCACCACAGCTAGCGGGAGGCACAGATACGCAGTATTTT. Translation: CASSPQLAGGTDTQYF.

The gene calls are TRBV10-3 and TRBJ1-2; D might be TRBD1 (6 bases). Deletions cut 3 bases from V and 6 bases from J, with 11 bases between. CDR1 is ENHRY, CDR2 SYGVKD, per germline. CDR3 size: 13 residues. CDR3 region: CAISDTGIHGYTF. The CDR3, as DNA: TGTGCCATCAGTGACACAGGGATTCATGGCTACACCTTC.

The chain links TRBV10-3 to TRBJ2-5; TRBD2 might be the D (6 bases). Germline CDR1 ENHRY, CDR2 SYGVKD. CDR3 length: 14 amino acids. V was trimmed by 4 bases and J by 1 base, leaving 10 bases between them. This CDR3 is CAISGTTLQETQYF. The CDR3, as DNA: TGTGCCATCAGTGGGACTACCCTCCAAGAGACCCAGTACTTC.

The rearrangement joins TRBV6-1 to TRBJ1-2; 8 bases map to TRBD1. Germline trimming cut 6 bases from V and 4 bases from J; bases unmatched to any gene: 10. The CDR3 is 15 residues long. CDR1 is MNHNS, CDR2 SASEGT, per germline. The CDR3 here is CASSPPGGDGYGYTF. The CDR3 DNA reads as TGTGCCAGCAGCCCTCCAGGGGGCGATGGCTATGGCTACACCTTC.

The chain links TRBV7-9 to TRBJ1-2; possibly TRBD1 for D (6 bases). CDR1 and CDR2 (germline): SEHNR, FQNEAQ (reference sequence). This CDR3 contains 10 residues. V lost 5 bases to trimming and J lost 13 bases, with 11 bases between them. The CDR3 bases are TGTGCCAGCAGCGATACAGGGACCACCTTC. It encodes CASSDTGTTF.

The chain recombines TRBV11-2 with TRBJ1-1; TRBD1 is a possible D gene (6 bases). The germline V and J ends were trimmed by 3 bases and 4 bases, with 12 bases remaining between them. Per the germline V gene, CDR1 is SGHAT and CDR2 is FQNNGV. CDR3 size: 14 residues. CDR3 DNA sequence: TGTGCCAGCAGCTTTGGGGGCTCGGGCACTGAAGCTTTCTTT. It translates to CASSFGGSGTEAFF.

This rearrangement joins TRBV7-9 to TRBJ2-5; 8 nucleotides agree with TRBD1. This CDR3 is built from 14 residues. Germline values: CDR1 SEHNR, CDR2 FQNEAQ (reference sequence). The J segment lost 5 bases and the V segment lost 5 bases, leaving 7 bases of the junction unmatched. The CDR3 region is CASSARTGRETQYF. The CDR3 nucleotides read TGTGCCAGCAGCGCAAGGACAGGGCGCGAGACCCAGTACTTC.

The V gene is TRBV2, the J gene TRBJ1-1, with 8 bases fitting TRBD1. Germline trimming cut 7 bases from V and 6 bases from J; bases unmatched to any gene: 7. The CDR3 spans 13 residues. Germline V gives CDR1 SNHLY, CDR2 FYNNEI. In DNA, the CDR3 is TGTGCCAGCACCAGGACAGGGCTAGCTGAAGCTTTCTTT. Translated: CASTRTGLAEAFF.

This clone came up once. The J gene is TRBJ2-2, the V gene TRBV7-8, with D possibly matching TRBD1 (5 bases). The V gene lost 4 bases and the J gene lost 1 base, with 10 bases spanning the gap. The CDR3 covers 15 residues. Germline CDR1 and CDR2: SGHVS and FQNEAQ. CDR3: CASSYDRWNTGELFF. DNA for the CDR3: TGTGCCAGCAGCTACGACAGATGGAACACCGGGGAGCTGTTTTTT.